This T cell receptor (beta chain) was identified during a study of beta chain features in type 1 diabetes. General study findings and limits: The naive, central memory and Treg TCRB repertoires looked more alike in patients than they did in healthy donors. Small HLA sub-analyses could not settle whether HLA shapes TCRB rearrangement. Among patients with Type 1 diabetes, TCRB CDR3s were moderately but significantly shorter in every one of the four CD4+ subsets.

This CDR3 region has 14 residues. Reverse transcription of all isolated RNA meant that expressed TCRB transcripts were sequenced. The assay was immunoSEQ multiplex PCR, and TCRdb's table has in-frame clones only and misses some. The sample consists of 300,000 or so clones, about 13% of them appearing once. There are a few counts of this clone. The antigen is undetermined. Each of the CD4+ naive, central memory, regulatory and stem cell-like memory populations was sorted via CD45RO/CCR7/CD25/CD127/CD95/CD27. Sorted populations all exceeded 95% purity. The chain carries TRBV21-1 and TRBJ2-4; the D call in the table, TRBD1, was not verified against the DNA. TRBV21-1 is listed as a pseudogene. Sequenced: naive CD4+ T cells from blood. The receptor comes from a man aged 25-45 years with type 1 diabetes. The DNA for the CDR3 is TGTGCCAGCGCTCCCAAGGACAGTAAAAACATTCAGTACTTC. Amino acids: CASAPKDSKNIQYF.